A single sample is the source of the 19 T cell receptor beta chains below, sequenced in a study of blood T cell repertoires in COVID-19 (TCRdb year 2020). Libraries were built with the immunoSEQ multiplex PCR assay. This is the immuneACCESS table as TCRdb keeps it, with only in-frame sequences that have V and J called. A part of the clones is gone; compared with another copy, unresolved V genes explain less than half, and the rest is unexplained. Recorded for this sample are some 93,000 clones; almost 85% of them occurred a single time. The top ten clones comprise more than 9% of the sample. Sequenced material: peripheral blood. The receptors originated from an older man with acute or convalescent COVID-19.

This chain links TRBV5-1 with TRBJ2-7; D gene unclear. CDR1 SGHRS and CDR2 YFSETQ come from the germline V gene. Trimming cost V 9 bases and J 0 bases, with 19 bases left between them. The CDR3 contains 15 residues. The DNA of the CDR3 is TGCGCCACGCGACTTGTGGCAGCACTCTCCTACGAGCAGTACTTC. As protein: CATRLVAALSYEQYF.

The V gene is TRBV7-8, the J gene TRBJ2-1, with TRBD1 as a possible D gene (5 bases). Trimming shortened V by 4 bases and J by 0 bases, and 10 bases separated the two germline ends. CDR3 length: 15 amino acids. CDR1 is SGHVS, CDR2 FQNEAQ, per germline. In DNA form, the CDR3 reads TGTGCCAGCAGCTCGGACACAGCCTCCTACAATGAGCAGTTCTTC. Its protein is CASSSDTASYNEQFF.

The V and J genes are TRBV19 and TRBJ1-4; perhaps TRBD1 as D (5 bases). The length of the CDR3 is 13 residues. V shed 7 bases and J shed 5 bases, with 11 bases lying between them. Germline CDR1 reads LNHDA; CDR2 reads SQIVND (reference sequence). CDR3 loop: CASTWGLNEKLFF. The CDR3 region has the DNA TGTGCCAGTACTTGGGGCTTGAATGAAAAACTGTTTTTT. Filled out from reference TRBV19 and TRBJ1-4, the complete variable domain reads DGGITQSPKYLFRKEGQNVTLSCEQNLNHDAMYWYRQDPGQGLRLIYYSQIVNDFQKGDIAEGYSVSREKKESFPLTVTSAQKNPTAFYLCASTWGLNEKLFFGSGTQLSVL.

The chain is built from TRBV3-1 (or the pseudogene TRBV3-2) and TRBJ1-3; D is unresolved. Trimming shortened V by 1 base and J by 0 bases, and 4 bases separated the two germline ends. The CDR3 sequence is 14 residues long. The germline V gene has CDR1 LGHDT and CDR2 YNNKEL (reference sequence). This chain's CDR3 is CASSQAGSGNTIYF. The CDR3, as DNA: TGTGCCAGCAGCCAAGCAGGCTCTGGAAACACCATATATTTT.

The table lists this clone with a count of one. At the DNA level, this CDR3 is encoded by other sequences in the same sample as well. The gene calls are TRBV27 and TRBJ1-5, with 7 nucleotides matching TRBD1. The CDR3 spans 14 residues. Losses at the gene ends were 5 bases for V and 2 bases for J; bases not matched to a gene: 3. Germline CDR1 reads MNHEY; CDR2 reads SMNVEV (reference sequence). CDR3 in amino acids: CASSRQGGNQPQHF. The CDR3 nucleotides are TGTGCCAGCAGTCGACAGGGAGGCAATCAGCCCCAGCATTTT.

The chain employs TRBV18 and TRBJ2-3; the match to TRBD2 covers 9 bases. V lost 3 bases and J lost 6; bases outside the gene matches: 13. Germline CDR1 and CDR2: KGHSH and LQKENI. This CDR3 has 17 residues. CDR3 protein: CASSPPGLARSVDTQYF. CDR3 nucleotides: TGTGCCAGCTCACCGCCGGGACTAGCAAGGAGTGTGGATACGCAGTATTTT.

A single count supports this clone. The J gene is TRBJ2-1, the V gene TRBV19; 7 nucleotides align to TRBD2. The CDR3 is 13 amino acids. V shed 10 bases and J 1 base; nucleotides not matched to a gene: 4. Germline assignment: CDR1 LNHDA and CDR2 SQIVND (reference sequence). The CDR3 DNA follows: TGTGCCACCCAGCGGGAATCCTACAATGAGCAGTTCTTC. Translating it yields CATQRESYNEQFF.

This chain joins TRBV5-4 and TRBJ1-2, with D unclear. The CDR3 is 12 residues long. CDR1 and CDR2 (germline): SGHNT, YYREEE (reference sequence). V was cut by 0 bases and J by 4 bases, with 4 bases left in between. The CDR3 DNA reads as TGTGCCAGCAGCTTGGAGAGCTATGGCTACACCTTC. Translating gives CASSLESYGYTF.

This sequence joins TRBV6-6 and TRBJ1-1, with D possibly TRBD1 on 5 matching bases. This CDR3 spans 14 amino acids. The germline CDR1 and CDR2 sequences are MNHNY and SVGAGI (reference sequence). V lost 7 bases, J lost 0 bases, and 12 bases lay in between. DNA for the CDR3: TGTGCCAGCATCGGAGACAGCATGAACACTGAAGCTTTCTTT. Encoded protein: CASIGDSMNTEAFF.

The chain is built from TRBV7-2 and TRBJ2-2, with unresolved D. Trimming cost V 5 bases and J 6 bases, with 13 bases left between them. This CDR3 contains 14 residues. CDR1 and CDR2 from the germline V gene are SGHTA and FQGNSA. CDR3 protein: CASSPSLAAGELFF. DNA of the CDR3: TGTGCCAGCAGCCCCTCCTTAGCAGCCGGGGAGCTGTTTTTT. Filled out from reference TRBV7-2 and TRBJ2-2, the complete variable domain reads GAGVSQSPSNKVTEKGKDVELRCDPISGHTALYWYRQSLGQGLEFLIYFQGNSAPDKSGLPSDRFSAERTGGSVSTLTIQRTQQEDSAVYLCASSPSLAAGELFFGEGSRLTVL.

This chain links TRBV6-5 with TRBJ1-2, with 7 nucleotides matching TRBD1. V dropped 2 bases and J dropped 6; count of bases not matched to a gene: 6. CDR1 and CDR2 from the germline V gene are MNHEY and SVGAGI. This CDR3 region has 14 residues. The CDR3 is CASSYTTGVNGYTF. As DNA, the CDR3 is TGTGCCAGCAGTTACACAACAGGGGTCAATGGCTACACCTTC.

The chain couples TRBV15 to TRBJ1-5; 8 bases are shared with TRBD1. V dropped 7 bases and J dropped 0; count of bases not matched to a gene: 2. CDR1 and CDR2 (germline): LNHNV, YYDKDF (reference sequence). The CDR3 is made up of 14 amino acids. The CDR3 DNA is TGTGCCACCAAGGACAGGGATAGCAATCAGCCCCAGCATTTT. Residues: CATKDRDSNQPQHF.

The V gene is TRBV10-3, the J gene TRBJ1-1; 8 bases are shared with TRBD1. The germline CDR1 and CDR2 sequences are ENHRY and SYGVKD. The V gene end was trimmed by 7 bases and the J gene end by 0 bases; junction bases not matched to a gene: 4. The CDR3 is 14 amino acids. CDR3 DNA: TGTGCCATCACTCCGACAGGGGTGAACACTGAAGCTTTCTTT. It is translated as CAITPTGVNTEAFF.

The CDR3 region is CASSLDLVRQAYTEAFF. CDR3 nucleotides: TGTGCCAGCAGCTTAGATCTCGTGAGACAGGCGTACACTGAAGCTTTCTTT. J is TRBJ1-1 and V is TRBV11-2; D is perhaps TRBD1 (6 bases). Germline V gene sequence: CDR1 SGHAT, CDR2 FQNNGV. The CDR3 is 17 residues long. The V and J ends lost 0 bases and 3 bases respectively, with 17 bases between them.

The genes are TRBV11-2 and TRBJ2-7, with 7 bases identical to TRBD2. V lost 2 bases and J lost 6; bases outside the gene matches: 4. CDR3 length: 13 residues. Germline-derived CDR1 and CDR2 are SGHAT and FQNNGV. The CDR3 here is CASSLIREGEQYF. The CDR3 DNA reads as TGTGCCAGCAGCTTAATCAGGGAGGGCGAGCAGTACTTC.

The rearrangement links TRBV5-6 to TRBJ1-2, with D tentatively TRBD1 (6 bases). Per germline, CDR1 SGHDT and CDR2 YYEEEE. The V gene lost 5 bases and the J gene lost 1 base, with 18 bases spanning the gap. The length of the CDR3 is 16 residues. DNA for the CDR3: TGTGCCAGCAGGTTACTAGGACAGAGCTTTAACTATGGCTACACCTTC. Translated: CASRLLGQSFNYGYTF.

CDR3 region: CASSPQLAGGRREQFF. The CDR3 DNA reads as TGTGCCAGCAGCCCTCAACTAGCGGGGGGGCGTCGTGAGCAGTTCTTC. V is TRBV7-3 and J is TRBJ2-1; TRBD2 matches 13 bases. Germline CDR1 is SGHTA and CDR2 is FQGTGA. This CDR3 is 16 amino acids long. J was trimmed by 9 bases and V by 5 bases; bases with no gene match: 10. The variable domain in full, with the rest retrieved from reference TRBV7-3 and TRBJ2-1, is GAGVSQTPSNKVTEKGKYVELRCDPISGHTALYWYRQSLGQGPEFLIYFQGTGAADDSGLPNDRFFAVRPEGSVSTLKIQRTERGDSAVYLCASSPQLAGGRREQFFGPGTRLTVL.

The genes are TRBV7-9 and TRBJ2-7; perhaps TRBD1 as D (5 bases). The CDR3 consists of 13 residues. V was trimmed by 5 bases and J by 3 bases, leaving 11 bases between them. Germline V gene lookup returns CDR1 SEHNR and CDR2 FQNEAQ (reference sequence). The CDR3 is CASSTTTVYEQYF. In DNA form, the CDR3 reads TGTGCCAGCAGCACTACGACAGTCTACGAGCAGTACTTC.

This chain joins TRBV7-2 and TRBJ1-2; 10 bases are shared with TRBD1. The CDR3 consists of 17 residues. Unmatched junction bases numbered 8, after V lost 1 base and J lost 3 bases. The germline V gene encodes CDR1 SGHTA and CDR2 FQGNSA. CDR3: CASSLGGGQGIDYGYTF. CDR3 DNA: TGTGCCAGCAGCTTAGGAGGGGGACAGGGGATTGACTATGGCTACACCTTC.